Below are 10 T cell receptor beta chains sequenced from a single sample in a study of CD8 T cells in Susac syndrome. RNA was extracted with the RNeasy kit, and a quantity of roughly 0.45 to 1 ug was reverse transcribed using random hexamers. TCRdb re-called the immunoSEQ multiplex PCR reads with MiXCR, one entry per CDR3 protein. Found here are a few hundred thousand distinct CDR3 sequences, about 94% of them singletons; the top ten hold over 0.1%. The sequencing sample was made of CD8+ T cells from PBMCs. All receptors come from a human donor with multiple sclerosis.

The chain has TRBV5-6 and TRBJ1-1; possibly TRBD1 for D (5 bases). Trimming removed 0 bases from V and 4 bases from J, with 10 bases in between. The CDR3 sequence is 14 residues long. Germline V CDR1 and CDR2: SGHDT, YYEEEE. The CDR3 loop is CASSLGFGGTEAFF. CDR3 DNA sequence: TGTGCCAGCAGCTTGGGGTTTGGGGGCACTGAAGCTTTCTTT.

The CDR3 DNA is TGTGCCAGTACCTCCGGGGAGGAGCAGTTCTTC. Residues: CASTSGEEQFF. The chain joins TRBV19 to TRBJ2-1; the D gene is possibly TRBD2 (5 bases). This CDR3 contains 11 residues. V was pared by 7 bases and J by 10 bases, with 11 bases between. The germline gives CDR1 LNHDA, CDR2 SQIVND (reference sequence). Variable domain in full (rest from reference TRBV19 and TRBJ2-1): DGGITQSPKYLFRKEGQNVTLSCEQNLNHDAMYWYRQDPGQGLRLIYYSQIVNDFQKGDIAEGYSVSREKKESFPLTVTSAQKNPTAFYLCASTSGEEQFFGPGTRLTVL.

The chain links TRBV12-3 or TRBV12-4 to TRBJ2-7; D perhaps matches TRBD2 (5 bases). Trimming removed 4 bases at V and 3 bases at J, with 13 bases between. This CDR3 is 14 amino acids long. For the CDR3, the DNA is TGTGCCAGCAGTTCCGAAGGACTCAACTACGAGCAGTACTTC. It codes for CASSSEGLNYEQYF.

The rearrangement links TRBV7-9 to TRBJ2-1; D is perhaps TRBD2 (6 bases). V lost 5 bases and J 0 bases, leaving 14 bases between the germline ends. The length of the CDR3 is 16 residues. The germline V gene has CDR1 SEHNR and CDR2 FQNEAQ (reference sequence). Written as DNA, the CDR3 is TGTGCCAGCAGCGACGTGGGGAGGTTCTCCTACAATGAGCAGTTCTTC. Amino acids: CASSDVGRFSYNEQFF.

This sequence joins TRBV12-3 or TRBV12-4 and TRBJ1-1; 7 nucleotides match TRBD1. With V trimmed by 6 bases and J by 6 bases, 10 bases remained unmatched. The CDR3 is 14 amino acids. CDR3 in amino acids: CASRPRQGGPEAFF. As DNA, the CDR3 is TGTGCCAGCAGGCCCCGACAGGGCGGGCCTGAAGCTTTCTTT.

The rearrangement uses TRBV29-1 and TRBJ2-1; possibly TRBD2 for D (7 bases). V was shortened by 6 bases and J by 7 bases, with 16 bases between the two germline ends. Looked up from germline, CDR1 is SQVTM and CDR2 is ANQGSEA. The CDR3 extends over 13 amino acids. The CDR3 is CSVLGGGQNEQFF. The CDR3 DNA reads TGCAGCGTGCTAGGGGGGGGGCAGAATGAGCAGTTCTTC.

This clonotype appeared once. The V and J genes are TRBV10-1 and TRBJ1-1; D remains unclear. CDR1 and CDR2 (germline): WNHNN, SYGVQD (reference sequence). This CDR3 spans 13 amino acids. The ends were cut back, 5 bases at V and 1 base at J, with 8 bases in the middle. The CDR3 bases are TGCGCCAGCAGTAGGCTACCGAACACTGAAGCTTTCTTT. Amino acids: CASSRLPNTEAFF.

V usage is TRBV6-6 and J usage is TRBJ2-5; 8 bases align to TRBD2. Germline CDR1 and CDR2: MNHNY and SVGAGI (reference sequence). The V and J ends lost 2 bases and 1 base, in that order; junction bases with no gene match: 3. There are 15 residues in the CDR3. CDR3 in amino acids: CASSYTGGVQETQYF. DNA for the CDR3: TGTGCCAGCAGTTACACGGGAGGGGTCCAAGAGACCCAGTACTTC.

The chain is built from TRBV24-1 and TRBJ1-2; no clear D. Between the trimmed V and J ends, which lost 7 bases and 8 bases, there was a span of 7 bases. Germline CDR1 reads KGHDR; CDR2 reads SFDVKD. The CDR3 runs 10 residues. The CDR3 here is CATRVCGYTF. The CDR3 DNA follows: TGTGCCACCAGAGTCTGCGGCTACACCTTC.

This chain joins TRBV6-1 and TRBJ2-3, with D unclear. The CDR3 has 14 residues. Trimming removed 0 bases from V and 4 bases from J, with 8 bases in between. The germline V gene encodes CDR1 MNHNS and CDR2 SASEGT. Here the CDR3 DNA reads TGTGCCAGCAGTGAAGCTGAGTCCTCAGATACGCAGTATTTT. Its translation is CASSEAESSDTQYF.